This entry lists 9 T cell receptor beta chains sequenced from one sample in a study of T-cell reconstitution after alpha-beta-depleted transplantation in children. During its preparation, the TCRbeta library received unique molecular identifiers. TCRdb independently ran MiXCR on the PCR reads; one entry per CDR3 protein. The sample contains 450,000 to 600,000 distinct CDR3 sequences, 15% to 20% of which appear only once. The starting material was PBMCs from the stem cell graft donor, obtained from the stem cell graft. These TCRs come from a human donor who donated a stem cell graft to a child with acute lymphoblastic leukemia.

The J gene is TRBJ1-6, the V gene TRBV13; 10 bases fit TRBD1. Germline lookup yields CDR1 PRHDT and CDR2 FYEKMQ (reference sequence). The V segment lost 6 bases and the J segment 9 bases; nucleotides outside the gene matches: 5. CDR3 length equals 14 residues. CDR3: CASRGTGAGSPLHF. CDR3 coding DNA: TGTGCCAGCAGGGGGACAGGGGCGGGTTCACCCCTCCACTTT.

This clonotype appeared a few times. The V gene is TRBV6-5, the J gene TRBJ2-7; 10 bases line up with TRBD2. V was pared by 6 bases and J by 4 bases, with 6 bases of the junction left unmatched. This CDR3 has 14 residues. Germline-derived CDR1 and CDR2 are MNHEY and SVGAGI. CDR3 region: CASSLTSGRYEQYF. The CDR3 nucleotides read TGTGCCAGCAGCTTGACTAGCGGGCGGTACGAGCAGTACTTC.

The chain couples TRBV7-2 to TRBJ2-7; D is undetermined. V shed 5 bases and J shed 5 bases, with 19 bases lying between them. The CDR3 loop spans 15 amino acids. In germline, CDR1 is SGHTA, CDR2 FQGNSA. In DNA, the CDR3 is TGTGCCAGCAGCCCTCGGGTTCTATCATTGGACGAGCAGTACTTC. It translates to CASSPRVLSLDEQYF.

V usage is TRBV7-6 and J usage is TRBJ1-5; TRBD1 matches 7 bases. This CDR3 has 14 residues. Germline-derived CDR1 and CDR2 are SGHVS and FNYEAQ. The junction had 8 bases not matched to a gene; V was cut back by 5 bases and J by 7 bases. Here the CDR3 DNA reads TGTGCCAGCAGCCTAGGACAGGCCTGGCAGCCCCAGCATTTT. This encodes CASSLGQAWQPQHF.

This clonotype came up a few times. This chain joins TRBV7-9 and TRBJ2-1; possibly TRBD1 or TRBD2 for D (6 bases each). Trimming removed 1 base at V and 8 bases at J, with 18 bases between. Germline loops: CDR1 SEHNR, CDR2 FQNEAQ (reference sequence). The length of the CDR3 is 16 residues. The CDR3 loop is CASSLGLVGGSDEQFF. CDR3 in DNA: TGTGCCAGCAGCTTAGGTCTTGTGGGGGGCTCGGATGAGCAGTTCTTC.

This clonotype has a handful of counts. The chain employs TRBV5-6 and TRBJ2-3, with D perhaps TRBD1 (6 bases). V dropped 0 bases and J dropped 2 bases, with 16 bases sitting between them. The CDR3 runs 17 residues. Per germline, CDR1 SGHDT and CDR2 YYEEEE. The CDR3 bases are TGTGCCAGCAGCTTGGCTGGGGGCGAATGGGTCACAGATACGCAGTATTTT. It encodes CASSLAGGEWVTDTQYF.

This clonotype was counted many times. The gene calls are TRBV29-1 and TRBJ2-1; 8 bases map to TRBD1. This CDR3 has 14 amino acids. CDR1 is SQVTM and CDR2 is ANQGSEA in the germline V gene. The V segment lost 7 bases and the J segment 6 bases; nucleotides outside the gene matches: 11. DNA of the CDR3: TGCAGCGCAGATCGACAGGGGCTCCGCAATGAGCAGTTCTTC. This translates into CSADRQGLRNEQFF.

The chain joins TRBV5-5 to TRBJ2-7, with 8 bases aligning to TRBD1. The CDR3 is 13 amino acids. CDR1 SGHKS and CDR2 YYEKEE come from the germline V gene (reference sequence). V shed 4 bases and J 3 bases; nucleotides not matched to a gene: 3. CDR3 sequence: CASSHGTGYEQYF. The CDR3 DNA reads as TGTGCCAGCAGCCACGGGACAGGCTACGAGCAGTACTTC.

This clonotype has just a few counts. The rearrangement uses TRBV5-1 and TRBJ2-1; no definite D call. The length of the CDR3 is 19 residues. The germline V and J ends were trimmed by 2 bases and 6 bases, with 27 bases remaining between them. Germline assignment: CDR1 SGHRS and CDR2 YFSETQ. The CDR3 is CASSFKSVERSSFLNEQFF. CDR3 DNA sequence: TGCGCCAGCAGCTTTAAAAGCGTTGAGAGGTCCTCCTTCCTCAATGAGCAGTTCTTC.